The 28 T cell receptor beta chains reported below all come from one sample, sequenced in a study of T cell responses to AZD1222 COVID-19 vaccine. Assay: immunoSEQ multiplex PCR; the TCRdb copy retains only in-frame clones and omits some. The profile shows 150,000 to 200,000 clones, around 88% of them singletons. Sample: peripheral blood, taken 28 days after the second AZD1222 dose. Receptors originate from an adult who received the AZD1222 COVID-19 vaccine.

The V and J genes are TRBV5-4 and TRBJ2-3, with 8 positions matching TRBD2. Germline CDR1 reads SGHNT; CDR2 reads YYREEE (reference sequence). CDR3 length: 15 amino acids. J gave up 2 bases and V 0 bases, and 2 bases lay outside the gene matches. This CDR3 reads CASSLASGYTDTQYF. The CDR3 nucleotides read TGTGCCAGCAGCTTGGCTAGCGGGTACACAGATACGCAGTATTTT.

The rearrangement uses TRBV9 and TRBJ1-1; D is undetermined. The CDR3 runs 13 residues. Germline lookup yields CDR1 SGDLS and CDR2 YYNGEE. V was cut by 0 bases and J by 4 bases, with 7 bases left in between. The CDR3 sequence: CASSVEMATEAFF. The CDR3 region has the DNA TGTGCCAGCAGCGTAGAAATGGCCACTGAAGCTTTCTTT.

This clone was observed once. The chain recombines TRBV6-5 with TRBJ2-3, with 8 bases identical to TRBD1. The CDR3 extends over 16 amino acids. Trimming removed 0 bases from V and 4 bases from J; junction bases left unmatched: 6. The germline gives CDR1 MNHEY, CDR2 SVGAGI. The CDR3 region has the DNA TGTGCCAGCAGTTACTCGAGAGCAGGGGGCCCAGATACGCAGTATTTT. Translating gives CASSYSRAGGPDTQYF.

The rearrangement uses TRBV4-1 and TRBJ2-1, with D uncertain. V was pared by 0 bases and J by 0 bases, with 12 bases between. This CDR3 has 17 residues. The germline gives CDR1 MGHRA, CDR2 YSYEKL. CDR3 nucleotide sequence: TGCGCCAGCAGCCAAGAACCCGGGCGAAGCTCCTACAATGAGCAGTTCTTC. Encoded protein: CASSQEPGRSSYNEQFF.

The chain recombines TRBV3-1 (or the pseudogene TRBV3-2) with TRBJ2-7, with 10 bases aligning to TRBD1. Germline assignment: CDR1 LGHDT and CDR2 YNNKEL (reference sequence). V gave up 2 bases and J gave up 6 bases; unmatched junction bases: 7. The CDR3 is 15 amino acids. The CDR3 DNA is TGTGCCAGCAGCCAACCGGGACAGGGGAAGGGCGAGCAGTACTTC. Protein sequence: CASSQPGQGKGEQYF.

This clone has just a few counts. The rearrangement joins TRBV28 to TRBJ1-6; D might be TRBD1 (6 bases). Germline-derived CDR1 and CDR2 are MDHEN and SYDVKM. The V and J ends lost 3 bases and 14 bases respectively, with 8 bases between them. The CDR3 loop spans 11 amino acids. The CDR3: CASSFGGALHF. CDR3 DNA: TGTGCCAGCAGTTTCGGGGGCGCCCTCCACTTT.

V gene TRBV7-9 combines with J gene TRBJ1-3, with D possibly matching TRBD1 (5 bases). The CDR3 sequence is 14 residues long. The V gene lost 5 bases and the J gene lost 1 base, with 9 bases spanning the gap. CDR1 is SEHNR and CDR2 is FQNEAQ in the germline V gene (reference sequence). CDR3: CASSRGISGNTIYF. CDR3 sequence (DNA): TGTGCCAGCAGCCGGGGGATATCTGGAAACACCATATATTTT.

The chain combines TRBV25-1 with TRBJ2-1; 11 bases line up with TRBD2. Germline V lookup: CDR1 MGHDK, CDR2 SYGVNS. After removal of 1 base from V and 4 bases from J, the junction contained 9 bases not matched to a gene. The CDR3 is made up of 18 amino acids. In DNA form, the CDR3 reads TGTGCCAGCAGTGAATTTCTTATAGCGGGGGGGCAATACAATGAGCAGTTCTTC. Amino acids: CASSEFLIAGGQYNEQFF.

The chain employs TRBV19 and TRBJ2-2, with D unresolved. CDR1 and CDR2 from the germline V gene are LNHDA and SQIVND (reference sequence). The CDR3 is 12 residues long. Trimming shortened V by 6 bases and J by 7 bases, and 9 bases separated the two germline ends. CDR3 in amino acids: CASSERNGELFF. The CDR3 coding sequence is TGTGCCAGTAGCGAAAGAAACGGGGAGCTGTTTTTT.

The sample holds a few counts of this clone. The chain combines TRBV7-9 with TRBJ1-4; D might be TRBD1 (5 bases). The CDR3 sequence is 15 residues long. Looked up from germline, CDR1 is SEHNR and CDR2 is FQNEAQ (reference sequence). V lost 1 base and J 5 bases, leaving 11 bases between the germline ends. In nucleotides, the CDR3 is TGTGCCAGCAGCTTAGATGGGGGTGTGAATGAAAAACTGTTTTTT. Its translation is CASSLDGGVNEKLFF.

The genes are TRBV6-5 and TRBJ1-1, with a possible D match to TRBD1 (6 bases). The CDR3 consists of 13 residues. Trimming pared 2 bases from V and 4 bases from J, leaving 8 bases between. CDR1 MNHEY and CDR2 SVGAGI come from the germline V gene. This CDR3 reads CASSYDRLTEAFF. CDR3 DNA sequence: TGTGCCAGCAGTTACGACAGGCTCACTGAAGCTTTCTTT.

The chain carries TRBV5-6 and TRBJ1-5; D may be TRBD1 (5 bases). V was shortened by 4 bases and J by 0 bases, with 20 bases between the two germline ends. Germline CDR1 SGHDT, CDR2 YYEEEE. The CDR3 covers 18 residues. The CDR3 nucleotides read TGTGCCAGCAGCCCAAGTCAGGGTGGCGGATATAGCAATCAGCCCCAGCATTTT. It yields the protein CASSPSQGGGYSNQPQHF.

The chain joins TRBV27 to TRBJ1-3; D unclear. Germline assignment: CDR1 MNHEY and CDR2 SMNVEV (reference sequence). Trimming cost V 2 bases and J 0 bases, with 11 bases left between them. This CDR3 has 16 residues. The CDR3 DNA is TGTGCCAGCAGTTTAACGGCTGTCGGCTCTGGAAACACCATATATTTT. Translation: CASSLTAVGSGNTIYF.

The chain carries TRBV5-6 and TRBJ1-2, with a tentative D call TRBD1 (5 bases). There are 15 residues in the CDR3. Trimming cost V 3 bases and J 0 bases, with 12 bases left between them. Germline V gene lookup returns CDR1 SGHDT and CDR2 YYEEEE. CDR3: CASSSPDRANYGYTF. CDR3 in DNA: TGTGCCAGCAGCTCACCCGACAGAGCTAACTATGGCTACACCTTC.

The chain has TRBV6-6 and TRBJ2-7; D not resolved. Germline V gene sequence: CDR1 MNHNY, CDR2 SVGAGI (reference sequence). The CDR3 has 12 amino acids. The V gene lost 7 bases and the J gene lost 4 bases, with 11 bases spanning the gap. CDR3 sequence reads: CASIHMGYEQYF. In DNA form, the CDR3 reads TGTGCCAGCATCCACATGGGTTACGAGCAGTACTTC.

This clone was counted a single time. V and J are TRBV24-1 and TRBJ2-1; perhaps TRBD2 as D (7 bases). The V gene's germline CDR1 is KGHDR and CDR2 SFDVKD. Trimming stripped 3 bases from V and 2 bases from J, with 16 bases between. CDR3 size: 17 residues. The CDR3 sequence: CATSDRGGRVPYNEQFF. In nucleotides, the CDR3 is TGTGCCACCAGTGATAGGGGGGGGAGGGTCCCCTACAATGAGCAGTTCTTC.

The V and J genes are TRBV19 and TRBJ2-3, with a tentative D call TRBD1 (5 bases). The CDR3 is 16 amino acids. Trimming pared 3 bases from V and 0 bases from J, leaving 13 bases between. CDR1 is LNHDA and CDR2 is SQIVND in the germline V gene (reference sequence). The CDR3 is CASSIGQGFSTDTQYF. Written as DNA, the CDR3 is TGTGCCAGTAGTATTGGGCAGGGATTTAGCACAGATACGCAGTATTTT.

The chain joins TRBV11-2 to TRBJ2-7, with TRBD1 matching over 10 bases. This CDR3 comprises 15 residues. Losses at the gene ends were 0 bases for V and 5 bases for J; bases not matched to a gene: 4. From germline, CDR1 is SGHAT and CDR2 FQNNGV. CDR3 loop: CASSLDGDRGDEQYF. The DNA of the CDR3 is TGTGCCAGCAGCTTAGATGGGGACAGGGGCGACGAGCAGTACTTC.

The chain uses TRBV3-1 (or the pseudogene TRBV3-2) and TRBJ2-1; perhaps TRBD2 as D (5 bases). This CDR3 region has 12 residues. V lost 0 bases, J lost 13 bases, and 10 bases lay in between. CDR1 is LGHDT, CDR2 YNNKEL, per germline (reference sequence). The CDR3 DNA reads TGTGCCAGCAGCCAAGATCCTAGCCGACAGTTCTTC. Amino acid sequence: CASSQDPSRQFF.

CDR3 sequence reads: CASSLWENQPQHF. CDR3 nucleotide sequence: TGTGCCAGCAGCTTGTGGGAAAATCAGCCCCAGCATTTT. The V gene is TRBV5-8, the J gene TRBJ1-5; D unresolved. V shed 1 base and J shed 4 bases, with 6 bases lying between them. The CDR3 covers 13 residues. Germline V gene data show CDR1 as SGHTS and CDR2 as YDEGEE.

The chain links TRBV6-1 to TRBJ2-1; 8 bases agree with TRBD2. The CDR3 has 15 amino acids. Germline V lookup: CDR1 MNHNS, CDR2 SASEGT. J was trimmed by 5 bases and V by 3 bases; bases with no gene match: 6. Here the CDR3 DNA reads TGTGCCAGCAGTGAGAAGGCGGGGGGCCACAATGAGCAGTTCTTC. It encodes CASSEKAGGHNEQFF.

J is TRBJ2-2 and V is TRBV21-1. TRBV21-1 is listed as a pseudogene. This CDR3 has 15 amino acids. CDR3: CASSKQRKGTGELFF. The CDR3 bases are TGTGCCAGCAGCAAACAGAGGAAAGGGACCGGGGAGCTGTTTTTT.

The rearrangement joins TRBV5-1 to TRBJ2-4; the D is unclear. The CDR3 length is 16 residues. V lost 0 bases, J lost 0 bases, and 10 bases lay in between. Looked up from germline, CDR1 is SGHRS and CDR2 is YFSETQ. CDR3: CASSLDGPLAKNIQYF. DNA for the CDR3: TGCGCCAGCAGCTTGGACGGTCCACTAGCCAAAAACATTCAGTACTTC.

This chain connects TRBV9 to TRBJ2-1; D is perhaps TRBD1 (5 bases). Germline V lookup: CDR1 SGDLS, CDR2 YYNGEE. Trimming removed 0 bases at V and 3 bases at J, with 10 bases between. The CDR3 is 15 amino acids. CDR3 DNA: TGTGCCAGCAGCGTAGCACCCAGGGACTACAATGAGCAGTTCTTC. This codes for CASSVAPRDYNEQFF.

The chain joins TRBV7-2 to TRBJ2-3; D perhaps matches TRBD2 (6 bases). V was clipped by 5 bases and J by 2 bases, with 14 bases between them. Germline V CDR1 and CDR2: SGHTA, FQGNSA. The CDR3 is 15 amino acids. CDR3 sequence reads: CASSLPGLYTDTQYF. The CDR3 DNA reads TGTGCCAGCAGCCTCCCCGGACTATACACAGATACGCAGTATTTT.

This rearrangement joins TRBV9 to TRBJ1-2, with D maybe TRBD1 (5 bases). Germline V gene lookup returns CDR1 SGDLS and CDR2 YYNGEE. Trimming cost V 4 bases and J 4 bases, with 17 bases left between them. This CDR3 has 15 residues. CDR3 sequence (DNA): TGTGCCAGCAGCCCGGCGGGGCCCGGCAGCTATGGCTACACCTTC. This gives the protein CASSPAGPGSYGYTF.

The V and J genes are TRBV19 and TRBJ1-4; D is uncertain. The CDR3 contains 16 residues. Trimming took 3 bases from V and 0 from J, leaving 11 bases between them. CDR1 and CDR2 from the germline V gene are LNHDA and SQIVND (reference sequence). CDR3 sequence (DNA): TGTGCCAGTAGTATTAATTTTGCCGCAACTAATGAAAAACTGTTTTTT. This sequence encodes CASSINFAATNEKLFF.

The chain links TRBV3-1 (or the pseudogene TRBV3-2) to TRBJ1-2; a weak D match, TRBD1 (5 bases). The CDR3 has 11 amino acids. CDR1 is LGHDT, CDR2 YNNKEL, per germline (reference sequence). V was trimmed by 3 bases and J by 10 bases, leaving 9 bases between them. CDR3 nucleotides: TGTGCCAGCAGCCAGGGACGTGTCTACACCTTC. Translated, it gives CASSQGRVYTF.